This T cell receptor beta chain was identified during a study of response to subunit inactivated influenza vaccine. Whole-study results and caveats: Researchers suggested that each seasonal influenza vaccination recruits few new T cells.

TCRdb analysed the RT-PCR reads with MiXCR anew, one entry per CDR3 protein. The repertoire holds hundreds of thousands of distinct CDR3 sequences, with 15% to 17% as singletons. On this clonotype itself: Antigen unknown.

This sample comprised PBMCs from blood, obtained approximately 12 days after vaccination. This TCR derives from a man in his fifties or sixties who received an inactivated influenza vaccine.

The CDR3 protein is CASSLTSLDTQYF. CDR3 nucleotides: TGTGCCAGCAGCCTGACTAGCCTAGATACGCAGTATTTT. This chain uses TRBV12-3 or TRBV12-4 with TRBJ2-3; 7 bases map to TRBD2. The CDR3 spans 13 residues. Trimming at V came to 6 bases and at J to 5 bases, leaving 5 bases not matched to a gene.